This TCR beta chain was found in a study of T cells after yellow fever vaccination. This clonotype turned up a few times. CDR1 and CDR2 (germline): KGHSH, LQKENI. V trimming: 2 bases; J trimming: 0 bases; junction bases outside the gene matches: 2. CDR3 size: 15 residues. A single record per CDR3 protein comes from TCRdb applying MiXCR to the 5' RACE reads. The sample holds roughly 340,000 distinct CDR3 sequences; approximately 4% are singletons and the top ten take approximately 25%. The sequence came from a man aged 18 to 29 who received the YFV17D yellow fever vaccine. Sequencing used PBMCs, obtained 5 days after the yellow fever booster vaccination. The chain has TRBV18 and TRBJ2-5; 8 nucleotides align to TRBD1. CDR3 DNA sequence: TGTGCCAGCTCACCAGGGACAGGCTACCAAGAGACCCAGTACTTC. This translates into CASSPGTGYQETQYF.